A selection of T cell receptor beta chains follows, all from one sample in a study of shared clonotypes between healthy human individuals. Assay: immunoSEQ multiplex PCR; the TCRdb copy retains only in-frame clones and omits some. Seen here are approximately 330,000 clones, more than 60% observed once, and the top ten hold about 10%. The sample was memory CD4+ T cells sorted from blood. These receptors all come from a man aged 25-45 years in good health. Each CDR3 is given with its conserved first and last residue. Each record gives: clone size, J gene, D gene, V gene, CDR3 DNA, CDR3 protein. A D gene is named only where the DNA matches it firmly. A clone size is listed for some rows: how often the clone was seen (once, few, many), or a class if it is expanded.

size: NA
J: TRBJ2-3
D: NA
V: TRBV5-1
DNA: TGCGCCAGCAGCGTCGGCACAGATACGCAGTATTTT
CDR3: CASSVGTDTQYF

size: NA
J: TRBJ2-7
D: TRBD1
V: TRBV9
DNA: TGTGCCAGCAGCGTGGAACCGGGACAGGCTCAAATCGGGGAGCAGTACTTC
CDR3: CASSVEPGQAQIGEQYF

size: few
J: TRBJ1-1
D: NA
V: TRBV10-3
DNA: TGTGCCATCAGTGAAGTGGCTGAAGCTTTCTTT
CDR3: CAISEVAEAFF

size: NA
J: TRBJ2-1
D: TRBD2
V: TRBV7-9
DNA: TGTGCCAGCAGCCCAACGGGACTAGCGGGAGAACCCTACAATGAGCAGTTCTTC
CDR3: CASSPTGLAGEPYNEQFF

size: few
J: TRBJ2-7
D: TRBD2
V: TRBV6-5
DNA: TGTGCCAGCAGTTTTCTTACTAGCGGCCGGCCGGGCGAGCAGTACTTC
CDR3: CASSFLTSGRPGEQYF

size: NA
J: TRBJ1-3
D: NA
V: TRBV12-2
DNA: TGTGCAAGTCGCTTAAGTGTGGCAGGGAGAAGGTCTGTGGGAAACACCATATATTTT
CDR3: CASRLSVAGRRSVGNTIYF

size: NA
J: TRBJ1-5
D: NA
V: TRBV28
DNA: TGTGCCAGCAGTTATTTGTACAGTCTAAAGCCCCAGCATTTT
CDR3: CASSYLYSLKPQHF

size: NA
J: TRBJ1-1
D: NA
V: TRBV6-6
DNA: TGTGCCAGCTGGGGGCAGAGGGGCACTGAAGCTTTCTTT
CDR3: CASWGQRGTEAFF

size: NA
J: TRBJ2-7
D: TRBD2
V: TRBV28
DNA: TGTGCCAGCAGTTCGGGAGGTCGGTACGAGCAGTACTTC
CDR3: CASSSGGRYEQYF

size: NA
J: TRBJ2-1
D: TRBD1
V: TRBV7-2
DNA: TGTGCCAGCAGCTTAGAAGGGACAGGGGGCTTCAATGAGCAGTTCTTC
CDR3: CASSLEGTGGFNEQFF

size: NA
J: TRBJ1-4
D: NA
V: TRBV7-2
DNA: TGTGCCAGCAGCCCGGGGGCCCTGAGGGAAAAACTGTTTTTT
CDR3: CASSPGALREKLFF

size: once
J: TRBJ2-4
D: TRBD1
V: TRBV7-9
DNA: TGTGCCAGCAGCCCGGGGACAGGAAACATTCAGTACTTC
CDR3: CASSPGTGNIQYF

size: NA
J: TRBJ2-2
D: TRBD1
V: TRBV7-9
DNA: TGTGCCAGCAGCCTTGACAGGGCCGACACCGGGGAGCTGTTTTTT
CDR3: CASSLDRADTGELFF

size: few
J: TRBJ2-7
D: TRBD2
V: TRBV7-7
DNA: TGTGCTAGCAGCTTGGGGCTAGCGGGAGTATCCGAGCAGTACTTC
CDR3: CASSLGLAGVSEQYF

size: NA
J: TRBJ1-1
D: NA
V: TRBV6-6
DNA: TGTGCCAGCAGTTACTCGACAGCTAACACTGAAGCTTTCTTT
CDR3: CASSYSTANTEAFF

size: NA
J: TRBJ2-3
D: TRBD2
V: TRBV4-1
DNA: TGCGCCAGCAGCCTCGGAGGGGGACTAGCGGGAGGTTCTAGCACAGATACGCAGTATTTT
CDR3: CASSLGGGLAGGSSTDTQYF

size: NA
J: TRBJ2-5
D: TRBD1
V: TRBV10-1
DNA: TGCGCCAGCAGTGAGTCGTATAGGACAGGAGAAGAGACCCAGTACTTC
CDR3: CASSESYRTGEETQYF

size: NA
J: TRBJ2-2
D: TRBD1
V: TRBV6-6
DNA: TGTGCCAGTCGAGACAGGGGTTACACCGGGGAGCTGTTTTTT
CDR3: CASRDRGYTGELFF

size: NA
J: TRBJ1-1
D: NA
V: TRBV2
DNA: TGTGCCAGCAGGCGAGAAGCCCAGTTGGAGACTGAAGCTTTCTTT
CDR3: CASRREAQLETEAFF

size: NA
J: TRBJ1-6
D: NA
V: TRBV7-9
DNA: TGTGCCAGCAGCTTCGAACTAGATTCACCCCTCCACTTT
CDR3: CASSFELDSPLHF

size: NA
J: TRBJ2-7
D: NA
V: TRBV15
DNA: TGTGCCACCAGCATCCGACTAGGCGAAAACGAGCAGTACTTC
CDR3: CATSIRLGENEQYF

size: NA
J: TRBJ1-1
D: TRBD1
V: TRBV11-2
DNA: TGTGCCAGCAGCTTTGCCAGGGGGCGGGCTTTCTTT
CDR3: CASSFARGRAFF

size: many
J: TRBJ2-1
D: NA
V: TRBV7-8
DNA: TGTGCCAGCAGTTTTGACATACCGTCCTACAATGAGCAGTTCTTC
CDR3: CASSFDIPSYNEQFF

size: few
J: TRBJ2-5
D: NA
V: TRBV2
DNA: TGTGCCAGCAGTCAAGCTAGCGCCTATGAGACCCAGTACTTC
CDR3: CASSQASAYETQYF

size: NA
J: TRBJ2-5
D: TRBD1
V: TRBV7-2
DNA: TGTGCCAGCAGCTATTGGACAGGGGGCGAAGAGACCCAGTACTTC
CDR3: CASSYWTGGEETQYF

size: NA
J: TRBJ2-3
D: TRBD2
V: TRBV5-4
DNA: TGTGCCAGCAGCTTGGATAGCGGGAGTGCGAAAGATACGCAGTATTTT
CDR3: CASSLDSGSAKDTQYF

size: NA
J: TRBJ2-7
D: NA
V: TRBV28
DNA: TGTGCCAGCATCTCGGAACAAAACACCTACGAGCAGTACTTC
CDR3: CASISEQNTYEQYF

size: NA
J: TRBJ1-2
D: NA
V: TRBV7-2
DNA: TGTGCCAGCAGCGGGCCTCCCGAACCCTATGGCTACACCTTC
CDR3: CASSGPPEPYGYTF

size: few
J: TRBJ2-5
D: TRBD2
V: TRBV7-9
DNA: TGTGCCAGCAGCTTAGCCCTCACTAGCGGGGAGGGGGAGACCCAGTACTTC
CDR3: CASSLALTSGEGETQYF

size: NA
J: TRBJ1-1
D: NA
V: TRBV9
DNA: TGTGCCAGCAGCTCAGGGGACGGAGTGAACACTGAAGCTTTCTTT
CDR3: CASSSGDGVNTEAFF

size: NA
J: TRBJ1-2
D: NA
V: TRBV10-3
DNA: TGTGCCATCACGGAAACAGGGAAAGGCGATGGCTACACCTTC
CDR3: CAITETGKGDGYTF

size: once
J: TRBJ2-4
D: NA
V: TRBV11-2
DNA: TGTGCCAGCAGCTCGGAGACGGAGAAAAACATTCAGTACTTC
CDR3: CASSSETEKNIQYF

size: NA
J: TRBJ2-3
D: NA
V: TRBV6-4
DNA: TGTGCCAGCATCACAGATACGCAGTATTTT
CDR3: CASITDTQYF

size: NA
J: TRBJ2-7
D: TRBD1
V: TRBV11-2
DNA: TGTGCCAGCAGCCGGGACAGGATCTCCTACGAGCAGTACTTC
CDR3: CASSRDRISYEQYF

size: NA
J: TRBJ1-6
D: NA
V: TRBV15
DNA: TGTGCCACCAGCAGAGGAGGTCGGGGGGCCGGTTCACCCCTCCACTTT
CDR3: CATSRGGRGAGSPLHF

size: NA
J: TRBJ2-3
D: NA
V: TRBV30
DNA: TGTGCCTGGAGTGTCGGAGGGGTTAGGGCAGATACGCAGTATTTT
CDR3: CAWSVGGVRADTQYF

size: NA
J: TRBJ2-7
D: TRBD1
V: TRBV5-6
DNA: TGTGCCAGCGGCCTTACCGGGACAGGTAACGAGCAGTACTTC
CDR3: CASGLTGTGNEQYF

size: NA
J: TRBJ2-5
D: TRBD1
V: TRBV10-3
DNA: TGTGCCATCAGTGAGACCACGGGACAGTTGGGGACCCAGTACTTC
CDR3: CAISETTGQLGTQYF

size: NA
J: TRBJ2-7
D: TRBD1
V: TRBV5-6
DNA: TGTGCCAGCAGCTTCGGGACAGGCGACGAGCAGTACTTC
CDR3: CASSFGTGDEQYF

size: NA
J: TRBJ2-2
D: TRBD2
V: TRBV5-1
DNA: TGCGCCAGCAGCTTGGAAGCGGGAGAAGTCGGGGAGCTGTTTTTT
CDR3: CASSLEAGEVGELFF

size: NA
J: TRBJ1-2
D: NA
V: TRBV7-8
DNA: TGTGCCAGCAGCTTAGCAGGGGGGTTCTATGGCTACACCTTC
CDR3: CASSLAGGFYGYTF

size: NA
J: TRBJ1-1
D: NA
V: TRBV7-9
DNA: TGTGCCAGCAGTCCTAGACATTTCATGGAAGCTTTCTTT
CDR3: CASSPRHFMEAFF